These 24 T cell receptor beta chains were sequenced from one sample in a study of blood T cell repertoires in COVID-19. Sequenced by immunoSEQ multiplex PCR; TCRdb stores in-frame clones only, minus some. The table has 110,000 or so clones, approximately 80% seen once; the top ten hold 2% to 3%. Sequencing input: peripheral blood. Receptors originate from a man between 50 and 59 years old with acute or convalescent COVID-19.

In this sample, this clone turned up once. The rearrangement uses TRBV19 and TRBJ1-1, with D unclear. V lost 3 bases to trimming and J lost 1 base, with 9 bases between them. CDR1 and CDR2 (germline): LNHDA, SQIVND (reference sequence). This CDR3 contains 14 residues. CDR3 in amino acids: CASSIRQENTEAFF. CDR3 coding DNA: TGTGCCAGTAGTATCCGTCAGGAGAACACTGAAGCTTTCTTT.

J is TRBJ2-1 and V is TRBV20-1; no reliable D call. Trimming shortened V by 3 bases and J by 7 bases, and 22 bases separated the two germline ends. The length of the CDR3 is 16 residues. Germline V gene data show CDR1 as DFQATT and CDR2 as SNEGSKA (reference sequence). DNA for the CDR3: TGCAGTGCTAGTCGTCTTCGGCTAGAGGTTGGGAATGAGCAGTTCTTC. It specifies CSASRLRLEVGNEQFF.

This chain connects TRBV6-1 to TRBJ2-2; 7 bases line up with TRBD1. This CDR3 has 15 residues. Germline assignment: CDR1 MNHNS and CDR2 SASEGT. V trimming: 2 bases; J trimming: 6 bases; junction bases outside the gene matches: 6. In nucleotides, the CDR3 is TGTGCCAGCAGTGAAACGGGACAGCTCCCCGGGGAGCTGTTTTTT. It yields the protein CASSETGQLPGELFF.

The chain is built from TRBV19 and TRBJ2-5, with 7 bases fitting TRBD1. J gave up 7 bases and V 4 bases, and 9 bases lay outside the gene matches. The CDR3 runs 14 residues. Germline-derived CDR1 and CDR2 are LNHDA and SQIVND (reference sequence). DNA for the CDR3: TGTGCCAGTAGTAGCCGACAGGGCAGGGGGACCCAGTACTTC. Its translation: CASSSRQGRGTQYF.

The V gene is TRBV5-5, the J gene TRBJ1-5; D unresolved. From germline, CDR1 is SGHKS and CDR2 YYEKEE (reference sequence). V lost 4 bases and J lost 4, with 12 bases in between. The CDR3 covers 14 residues. The CDR3 loop is CASSPGSGNQPQHF. In nucleotides, the CDR3 is TGTGCCAGCAGCCCGGGGTCGGGGAATCAGCCCCAGCATTTT.

V usage is TRBV5-1 and J usage is TRBJ1-5, with 10 nucleotides matching TRBD1. The V gene's germline CDR1 is SGHRS and CDR2 YFSETQ. J was trimmed by 8 bases and V by 2 bases; bases with no gene match: 4. The CDR3 spans 14 residues. In DNA form, the CDR3 reads TGCGCCAGCAGCTTTGGACAGGGGGTTGAGCCCCAGCATTTT. This codes for CASSFGQGVEPQHF.

V and J are TRBV6-5 and TRBJ2-1, with 7 positions matching TRBD2. This CDR3 is 14 amino acids long. Losses at the gene ends were 8 bases for V and 2 bases for J; bases not matched to a gene: 6. Germline assignment: CDR1 MNHEY and CDR2 SVGAGI. The CDR3 loop reads CASLRGLPYNEQFF. The CDR3 DNA sequence: TGTGCCAGCCTTCGGGGACTACCCTACAATGAGCAGTTCTTC.

V usage is TRBV5-4 and J usage is TRBJ1-2; D is possibly TRBD1 (5 bases). CDR1 SGHNT and CDR2 YYREEE come from the germline V gene (reference sequence). The V end was cut by 3 bases, the J end by 7 bases, with 13 bases between. The CDR3 is 13 amino acids. This CDR3 reads CASSSPPQGGYTF. CDR3 coding DNA: TGTGCCAGCAGCTCTCCCCCCCAGGGTGGCTACACCTTC.

The chain employs TRBV19 and TRBJ2-7, with TRBD1 matching over 9 bases. The CDR3 covers 14 residues. V shed 6 bases and J 6 bases; nucleotides not matched to a gene: 9. Germline assignment: CDR1 LNHDA and CDR2 SQIVND (reference sequence). The CDR3 DNA sequence: TGTGCCAGTAGACCGGGACAGGGTTTTACCGAGCAGTACTTC. Protein sequence: CASRPGQGFTEQYF.

This clone was counted many times. This same CDR3 is encoded by further DNA sequences in the sample. The chain has TRBV2 and TRBJ2-7, with 8 bases aligning to TRBD1. With 9 bases clipped from V and 3 bases from J, the junction kept 4 bases outside the gene matches. This CDR3 spans 12 amino acids. Germline CDR1 reads SNHLY; CDR2 reads FYNNEI. The CDR3 reads CARGGQGYEQYF. DNA of the CDR3: TGTGCCAGAGGCGGACAGGGCTACGAGCAGTACTTC. Together with reference TRBV2 and TRBJ2-7, the CDR3 gives the full variable domain: EPEVTQTPSHQVTQMGQEVILRCVPISNHLYFYWYRQILGQKVEFLVSFYNNEISEKSEIFDDQFSVERPDGSNFTLKIRSTKLEDSAMYFCARGGQGYEQYFGPGTRLTVT.

The rearrangement links TRBV7-2 to TRBJ2-3; D may be TRBD1 (6 bases). The germline V gene has CDR1 SGHTA and CDR2 FQGNSA. V was cut by 5 bases and J by 4 bases, with 16 bases left in between. This CDR3 is 15 amino acids long. The CDR3 region is CASSPGVWGSDTQYF. DNA of the CDR3: TGTGCCAGCAGCCCAGGGGTTTGGGGATCAGATACGCAGTATTTT. The entire variable domain, with the rest obtained from reference TRBV7-2 and TRBJ2-3, is as follows: GAGVSQSPSNKVTEKGKDVELRCDPISGHTALYWYRQSLGQGLEFLIYFQGNSAPDKSGLPSDRFSAERTGGSVSTLTIQRTQQEDSAVYLCASSPGVWGSDTQYFGPGTRLTVL.

The genes are TRBV6-5 and TRBJ1-1; 7 positions agree with TRBD1. Per the germline V gene, CDR1 is MNHEY and CDR2 is SVGAGI. V trimming: 10 bases; J trimming: 4 bases; junction bases outside the gene matches: 9. The CDR3 is 13 residues long. CDR3 sequence reads: CATKPDRPTEAFF. As DNA, the CDR3 is TGTGCCACTAAACCGGACAGGCCCACTGAAGCTTTCTTT.

The rearrangement links TRBV27 to TRBJ2-7; possible D gene TRBD1, 5 bases. The CDR3 is 14 residues long. Germline CDR1 MNHEY, CDR2 SMNVEV (reference sequence). The germline V and J ends were trimmed by 5 bases and 4 bases, with 15 bases remaining between them. The CDR3 is CASSPHGHLYEQYF. CDR3 nucleotide sequence: TGTGCCAGCAGTCCCCACGGACACCTATACGAGCAGTACTTC.

CDR3 nucleotides: TGTGCCAGCAGCTTCCGGAGAGAAGACTCTGGAAACACCATATATTTT. It specifies CASSFRREDSGNTIYF. The rearrangement joins TRBV9 to TRBJ1-3, with D hard to call. CDR3 size: 16 residues. Per germline, CDR1 SGDLS and CDR2 YYNGEE. V was shortened by 4 bases and J by 0 bases, with 14 bases between the two germline ends.

This sequence joins TRBV24-1 and TRBJ1-1; 7 positions match TRBD1. Germline lookup yields CDR1 KGHDR and CDR2 SFDVKD. The CDR3 runs to 15 residues. Trimming took 8 bases from V and 3 from J; bases not matched to a gene: 11. In DNA form, the CDR3 reads TGTGCCACCAAACAGGCTGAGGGGGCGTACACTGAAGCTTTCTTT. Translation: CATKQAEGAYTEAFF.

V and J are TRBV5-4 and TRBJ2-7; 8 bases map to TRBD1. The CDR3 extends over 14 amino acids. Germline-derived CDR1 and CDR2 are SGHNT and YYREEE (reference sequence). The V and J ends lost 3 bases and 3 bases, in that order; junction bases with no gene match: 5. The CDR3 spells CASSSGTGLYEQYF. The DNA for the CDR3 is TGTGCCAGCAGCTCCGGGACAGGCCTCTACGAGCAGTACTTC.

The chain recombines TRBV6-6 with TRBJ2-3; 9 bases align to TRBD2. The germline CDR1 and CDR2 sequences are MNHNY and SVGAGI (reference sequence). J lost 0 bases, V lost 4 bases, and 5 bases had no gene match. CDR3 size: 16 residues. CDR3 loop: CASSSLAGESTDTQYF. CDR3 sequence (DNA): TGTGCCAGCAGTTCGTTAGCGGGAGAGAGCACAGATACGCAGTATTTT.

CDR3 nucleotide sequence: TGTGCCAGCAGTTATCTAGGCGTCGCAGAGACCCAGTACTTC. Protein sequence: CASSYLGVAETQYF. This chain uses TRBV6-2 or TRBV6-3 with TRBJ2-5; D call uncertain. The CDR3 contains 14 residues. Trimming cost V 3 bases and J 4 bases, with 12 bases left between them. The germline V gene has CDR1 MNHEY and CDR2 SVGEGT.

This chain connects TRBV5-1 to TRBJ2-3; a possible D gene is TRBD2 (7 bases). Germline V gene data show CDR1 as SGHRS and CDR2 as YFSETQ. This CDR3 region has 15 residues. Trimming took off 2 bases at V and 2 bases at J, with 12 bases between the two ends. The CDR3 loop is CASSLQGGVTDTQYF. The CDR3 nucleotides are TGCGCCAGCAGCTTACAGGGAGGGGTCACAGATACGCAGTATTTT.

The rearrangement uses TRBV9 and TRBJ1-3; no clear D. V lost 4 bases to trimming and J lost 2 bases, with 22 bases between them. This CDR3 contains 18 residues. Germline CDR1 is SGDLS and CDR2 is YYNGEE. This chain's CDR3 is CASSPRLDWRATGNTIYF. CDR3 nucleotides: TGTGCCAGCAGCCCCCGTTTGGACTGGAGGGCCACTGGAAACACCATATATTTT. Looking up the rest from reference TRBV9 and TRBJ1-3 gives the full variable domain: DSGVTQTPKHLITATGQRVTLRCSPRSGDLSVYWYQQSLDQGLQFLIQYYNGEERAKGNILERFSAQQFPDLHSELNLSSLELGDSALYFCASSPRLDWRATGNTIYFGEGSWLTVV.

This clone came up once. The rearrangement joins TRBV30 to TRBJ2-7; TRBD1 aligns across 7 bases. The CDR3 length is 12 residues. With 3 bases clipped from V and 4 bases from J, the junction kept 3 bases outside the gene matches. Per the germline V gene, CDR1 is GTSNPN and CDR2 is SVGIG (reference sequence). CDR3 protein: CAWSLRGYEQYF. The CDR3 DNA follows: TGTGCCTGGAGCCTCAGGGGGTACGAGCAGTACTTC.

The DNA of the CDR3 is TGTGCCAGTAGTTTCGGTAGCTCGCAACAAGAGACCCAGTACTTC. Translating gives CASSFGSSQQETQYF. V gene TRBV19 combines with J gene TRBJ2-5; D gene ambiguous. Trimming removed 5 bases at V and 2 bases at J, with 15 bases between. CDR3 length: 15 residues. Germline assignment: CDR1 LNHDA and CDR2 SQIVND (reference sequence).

V usage is TRBV7-9 and J usage is TRBJ1-1; D uncertain. CDR1 is SEHNR and CDR2 is FQNEAQ in the germline V gene (reference sequence). This CDR3 spans 10 amino acids. Trimming left V 7 bases short and J 10 bases short, with 10 bases between. The CDR3 protein is CASTLLGAFF. In DNA form, the CDR3 reads TGTGCCAGCACCCTACTTGGAGCTTTCTTT. Full variable domain (outside the CDR3, taken from reference TRBV7-9 and TRBJ1-1): DTGVSQNPRHKITKRGQNVTFRCDPISEHNRLYWYRQTLGQGPEFLTYFQNEAQLEKSRLLSDRFSAERPKGSFSTLEIQRTEQGDSAMYLCASTLLGAFFGQGTRLTVV.

This chain links TRBV10-1 with TRBJ2-1, with 16 nucleotides matching TRBD2. J lost 9 bases, V lost 8 bases, and 7 bases had no gene match. The CDR3 sequence is 15 residues long. The V gene's germline CDR1 is WNHNN and CDR2 SYGVQD (reference sequence). CDR3 protein: CASQSGLAGGSEQFF. The CDR3 DNA follows: TGCGCCAGCCAGTCGGGACTAGCGGGAGGGAGTGAGCAGTTCTTC.